These T cell receptor beta chains were read from a single sample in a study of siplizumab effects on memory and regulatory T cells. TCRdb's table, derived via immunoSEQ multiplex PCR, lists solely in-frame clones and lacks some. Of roughly 100,000 clones detected, 80% to 95% appear once; the ten largest clones hold about 1.1%. Input material: CD4+ T cells sorted from blood. The origin of the receptors is a human donor in good health. CDR3s include the opening cysteine and the closing phenylalanine or tryptophan. The D gene is left open where the match is weak. Clone size is shown for a subset of rows, as once, few, many or a class of expanded clone.

>TRBV18|TRBJ2-7|.|.
TGTGCCAGCTCACCCCCGCACAGCACCCACAGGGATGAGCAGTACTTC
CASSPPHSTHRDEQYF
>TRBV7-8|TRBJ1-2|.|.
TGTGCCAGCAGCTTCGGACAGATGAATTATGGCTACACCTTC
CASSFGQMNYGYTF
>TRBV15|TRBJ1-4|.|.
TGTGCCACCAGCAGAGCAGGGGAGGCTAATGAAAAACTGTTTTTT
CATSRAGEANEKLFF
>TRBV18|TRBJ1-4|.|.
TGTGCCAGCTCAGGAACGGGACCTAGGGAAAAACTGTTTTTT
CASSGTGPREKLFF
>TRBV28|TRBJ1-5|TRBD1|.
TGTGCCAGCAGAGTCAGGGGACAGGGGCTGAGCAATCAGCCCCAGCATTTT
CASRVRGQGLSNQPQHF
>TRBV6-1|TRBJ2-7|.|.
TGTGCCAGCTCCCATTCAGGGGGGGGTTACGAGCAGTACTTC
CASSHSGGGYEQYF
>TRBV25-1|TRBJ1-2|TRBD1|.
TGTGCCAGCAGTGAGTCCGGGACAGGGCAAGACTATGGCTACACCTTC
CASSESGTGQDYGYTF
>TRBV28|TRBJ2-1|TRBD1|.
TGTGCCAGCATGGGACAGCCTTACAATGAGCAGTTCTTC
CASMGQPYNEQFF
>TRBV19|TRBJ1-1|.|.
TGTGCCAGTAGTTTGACAGGAGGGAGCACTGAAGCTTTCTTT
CASSLTGGSTEAFF
>TRBV19|TRBJ1-3|TRBD1|.
TGTGCCAGTAAAGGGTTCCTGGGACAGCCCTCTGGAAACACCATATATTTT
CASKGFLGQPSGNTIYF
>TRBV20-1|TRBJ2-3|.|.
TGCAGTACAGGCACAGATACGCAGTATTTT
CSTGTDTQYF
>TRBV7-9|TRBJ2-3|.|.
TGTGCCAGCAGCCCACAGGTGCATACGCAGTATTTT
CASSPQVHTQYF
>TRBV28|TRBJ2-7|TRBD1|.
TGTGCCACCCAAACAGGGGGCGCGTATAGCTACGAGCAGTACTTC
CATQTGGAYSYEQYF
>TRBV7-2|TRBJ2-5|.|.
TGTGCCAGCAGCTTAGAGACCCAGTACTTC
CASSLETQYF
>TRBV9|TRBJ2-3|.|once
TGTGCCAGCAGCGTAGCAACAGATACGCAGTATTTT
CASSVATDTQYF
>TRBV28|TRBJ2-7|.|.
TGTGCCAGCGGAGGGGCCATCTACGAGCAGTACTTC
CASGGAIYEQYF
>TRBV6-1|TRBJ2-3|.|.
TGTGCCAGCGCGCAGGGCACTACTACAGATACGCAGTATTTT
CASAQGTTTDTQYF
>TRBV19|TRBJ2-7|TRBD1|.
TGTGCCAGTAGTATTCGGACAGGGGGCGAGCAGTACTTC
CASSIRTGGEQYF
>TRBV28|TRBJ2-4|TRBD1|.
TGTGCCAGCAGTCCGGCGACAGGGGGCAAAAACATTCAGTACTTC
CASSPATGGKNIQYF
>TRBV18|TRBJ2-1|TRBD2|.
TGTGCCAGCTCACCATACGCGAGTACTAGCGGGAGTATTAATGAGCAGTTCTTC
CASSPYASTSGSINEQFF
>TRBV5-1|TRBJ2-3|.|.
TGCGCCAGCAGCTTGGGGGGGCGCACAGATACGCAGTATTTT
CASSLGGRTDTQYF
>TRBV5-1|TRBJ2-1|.|.
TGCGCCAGCCTGGGGTACAATGAGCAGTTCTTC
CASLGYNEQFF
>TRBV9|TRBJ2-2|.|.
TGTGCCAGCACGGAGACGTCGACGGGCGGGGAGCTGTTTTTT
CASTETSTGGELFF
>TRBV28|TRBJ2-2|.|once
TGTGCCACCAAACAGGGCGGGGCCGGCACCGGGGAGCTGTTTTTT
CATKQGGAGTGELFF
>TRBV10-3|TRBJ1-5|.|.
TGTGCCACAAAGTCGCAGTCAGGGGCGTATCAGCCCCAGCATTTT
CATKSQSGAYQPQHF
>TRBV30|TRBJ2-3|.|.
TGTGCCTGGAGTTCTCGACGGAGCACAGATACGCAGTATTTT
CAWSSRRSTDTQYF
>TRBV10-1|TRBJ2-3|TRBD2|.
TGCGCCAGCTCCGCCGGGACTAGCGGGCCAGATACGCAGTATTTT
CASSAGTSGPDTQYF
>TRBV15|TRBJ2-2|.|.
TGTGCCACCAGCAGTAAGGGGGTGAGGCCCGGGGAGCTGTTTTTT
CATSSKGVRPGELFF
>TRBV18|TRBJ2-2|.|.
TGTGCCAGCTGTGAGGGACTGAACACCGGGGAGCTGTTTTTT
CASCEGLNTGELFF
>TRBV21-1|TRBJ2-7|.|.
TGTGCCAGCAGCTTAGGGACTAGCCTCTACGAGCAGTACTTC
CASSLGTSLYEQYF
>TRBV20-1|TRBJ1-4|TRBD1|.
TGCAGTGCTCTACAGGGGGAAAAACTGTTTTTT
CSALQGEKLFF
>TRBV28|TRBJ1-2|.|.
TGTGCCAGCAGCCCCCGTGAAAGGGGTCGGTATGGCTACACCTTC
CASSPRERGRYGYTF
>TRBV5-5|TRBJ1-5|.|.
TGTGCCAGCAGCCCCGACAGACCAGATAGCAATCAGCCCCAGCATTTT
CASSPDRPDSNQPQHF
>TRBV28|TRBJ1-2|.|.
TGTGCCAGTGGAGTGCCAGCTAACTATGGCTACACCTTC
CASGVPANYGYTF
>TRBV5-1|TRBJ2-3|.|.
TGCGCCAGCAGCTTTTCGGGAAGAACGAACACAGATACGCAGTATTTT
CASSFSGRTNTDTQYF
>TRBV7-2|TRBJ2-5|.|.
TGTGCCAGCACCCTTTCTATAGGGGCCCAGTACTTC
CASTLSIGAQYF
>TRBV7-8|TRBJ2-6|.|.
TGTGCCAGCAGCTTACACGGGAGCTCTGGGGCCAACGTCCTGACTTTC
CASSLHGSSGANVLTF
>TRBV30|TRBJ1-5|.|once
TGTGCCTGGAGTGTAACAGAGAATCAGCCCCAGCATTTT
CAWSVTENQPQHF
>TRBV29-1|TRBJ1-2|.|.
TGCAGCGTGGACGGGGCGGGGACTGGTGGCTACACCTTC
CSVDGAGTGGYTF
>TRBV7-3|TRBJ2-5|TRBD2|.
TGTGCCAGCAGCTTAACGGGCCCCGGGAGGGCCGGTGAGACCCAGTACTTC
CASSLTGPGRAGETQYF
>TRBV18|TRBJ2-1|TRBD1|.
TGTGCCAGCTCACGGGGAAAAGGACAGGGGAATGAGCAGTTCTTC
CASSRGKGQGNEQFF
>TRBV5-1|TRBJ2-3|.|.
TGCGCCAGCAGGATTAGCACAGATACGCAGTATTTT
CASRISTDTQYF
>TRBV7-2|TRBJ2-2|.|.
TGTGCCAGCAGCTTACATCGGGGGCTGGCCGGGGAGCTGTTTTTT
CASSLHRGLAGELFF
>TRBV7-3|TRBJ2-2|.|.
TGTGCCAGCAGCCCGGATCGGGGTCGTTTCAGTGGGGAGCTGTTTTTT
CASSPDRGRFSGELFF
>TRBV15|TRBJ2-7|.|.
TGTGCCACCAGCAGAGATCGGGACTCACTGTACGAGCAGTACTTC
CATSRDRDSLYEQYF
>TRBV5-8|TRBJ1-2|.|.
TGTGCCAGCAGCTTGTCGCGCGGACTTACTAACTATGGCTACACCTTC
CASSLSRGLTNYGYTF
>TRBV5-1|TRBJ2-2|.|.
TGCGCCAGCAGCTTCATGTTAGGCGGATTGACCGGGGAGCTGTTTTTT
CASSFMLGGLTGELFF
>TRBV14|TRBJ1-1|.|.
TGTGCCAGCAGCCAAGATCTTTCAGGGACTGAAGCTTTCTTT
CASSQDLSGTEAFF
>TRBV7-3|TRBJ2-1|.|.
TGTGCCAGCAGCTTAGAGGTACTCCGGGGACATGAGCAGTTCTTC
CASSLEVLRGHEQFF
>TRBV7-2|TRBJ2-5|.|.
TGTGCCAGCAGTCCTAAGTGGGGCGAGACCCAGTACTTC
CASSPKWGETQYF
>TRBV27|TRBJ2-7|.|.
TGTGCCAGCCCCTATCGGACGGGGGAGACCTACGAGCAGTACTTC
CASPYRTGETYEQYF
>TRBV6-6|TRBJ2-7|.|.
TGTGCCAGCAGTGGTTCCTCAGGGTCGTACGAGCAGTACTTC
CASSGSSGSYEQYF
>TRBV5-1|TRBJ2-4|.|.
TGCGCCAGCAGCTTGGAGTCGGGGGCAGCACTAGCCAAAAACATTCAGTACTTC
CASSLESGAALAKNIQYF
>TRBV19|TRBJ2-1|.|.
TGTGCCAGCCATTTGGCCGGGTCCTACAATGAGCAGTTCTTC
CASHLAGSYNEQFF
>TRBV11-1|TRBJ2-7|.|.
TGTGCCAGCAGCTTAGCAGGGCTCTACGAGCAGTACTTC
CASSLAGLYEQYF